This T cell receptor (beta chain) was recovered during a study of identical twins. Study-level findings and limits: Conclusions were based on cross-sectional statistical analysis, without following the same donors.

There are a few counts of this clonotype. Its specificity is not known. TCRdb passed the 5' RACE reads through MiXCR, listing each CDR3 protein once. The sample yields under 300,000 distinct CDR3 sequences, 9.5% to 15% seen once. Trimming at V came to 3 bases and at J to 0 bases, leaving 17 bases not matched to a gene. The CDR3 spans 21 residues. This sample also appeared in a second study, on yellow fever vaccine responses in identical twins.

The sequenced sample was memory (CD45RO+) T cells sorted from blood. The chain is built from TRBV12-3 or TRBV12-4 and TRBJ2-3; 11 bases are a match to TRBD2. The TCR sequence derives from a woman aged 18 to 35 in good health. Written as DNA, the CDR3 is TGTGCCAGCAGTTTCCCTCAAAGTCGACTAGCGGGGTCTACTAGCACAGATACGCAGTATTTT. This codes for CASSFPQSRLAGSTSTDTQYF.